The following is a T cell receptor beta chain sequence with its context. What it binds is unknown. This record comes from a study of naive CD8 T cells in extremely preterm neonates. Without labor or membrane rupture, elective cesareans at roughly 37-42 weeks supplied term cord blood. Sequencing was performed with immunoSEQ multiplex PCR; in TCRdb, only in-frame clones are kept and a portion is missing. There are about 7,300 clones in the sample; about 93% occur only once, and over 0.4% lies in the top ten. General study points: Compared with older groups, preterm CDR3s were shorter, with fewer N additions and less trimming. Preterm neonates had significantly lower iChao1 richness than other age groups. Shared CDR3 nucleotide sequences: preterm 2.7%, term roughly 0.4%, children about 0.029%, adults approximately 0.01%.

The sequencing input was naive CD8+ T cells from cord blood. This receptor was taken from a newborn in good health.

This CDR3 is CASSIEPRVGYEQYF. As DNA, the CDR3 is TGTGCCAGTAGTATAGAGCCCAGGGTAGGTTACGAGCAGTACTTC. V and J are TRBV19 and TRBJ2-7; D perhaps matches TRBD1 (5 bases). Germline V gene lookup returns CDR1 LNHDA and CDR2 SQIVND (reference sequence). V was shortened by 0 bases and J by 4 bases, with 13 bases between the two germline ends. The CDR3 loop spans 15 amino acids.